This T cell receptor (beta chain) appears in the sequencing data of a study of CD8+ T cells in alopecia areata (dated by TCRdb to the late 2010s). At the level of the whole study: Treated patients were enrolled in an open-label pilot trial of oral tofacitinib, 5 to 10 mg twice daily, for moderate-to-severe alopecia areata. Scalp clonality was compared among normal scalp (n=4), patchy alopecia areata scalp (n=8), and alopecia totalis/universalis scalp (n=8). Patients received tofacitinib for 6 to 18 months and were then followed off drug for 6 months to check for delayed response and recurrence. To study T cell clonal expansion in alopecia areata, the researchers applied high-throughput TCRbeta sequencing to both the C3H/HeJ mouse model and human patients. Scalp tissue and sorted CD4+ and CD8+ peripheral blood T cells from patchy and totalis/universalis alopecia areata patients and from healthy controls were covered by human TCRbeta sequencing. Patients on tofacitinib were biopsied at baseline and after 4 and 24 weeks of treatment, and several of the patients also had a later scalp biopsy. RNA came from the PAXgene miRNA kit for fixed scalp, the miRNeasy kit for PBMCs, and the RNeasy kit for mouse skin. immunoSEQ multiplex PCR using 35 Vbeta forward primers and 13 Jbeta reverse primers was used to amplify TCRbeta CDR3 regions. Disease severity in treated patients was measured with the SALT score, which quantifies the percentage of affected scalp surface area.

Of note for this clone: What this receptor recognizes is not known. Nothing much larger sits one base from this clone, and base qualities are not available.

According to the study, the label for this sample's treatment or condition signals: oral pan-JAK inhibitor, 5-10 mg twice daily. Lesional scalp punch biopsies and peripheral blood were obtained from alopecia areata patients. PBMCs were separated by density centrifugation and stained for CD3, CD4 and CD8, after which CD4+ and CD8+ T cells were sorted on a FACSAria. Trimmed from V: 3 bases; trimmed from J: 5 bases; junction bases lacking a gene match: 3. The CDR3 goes from the cysteine to the phenylalanine over 13 residues. Only the CDR3 DNA is retained, 39 bases long and in frame from the first base. The germline V gene supplies CDR1 SGHTA and CDR2 FQGTGA. Summary of the overall study and its limitations: TCR sequences shared between patients were less clear than in mice, possibly partly because of HLA diversity in the patient population. Higher clonality and more expanded CD8+ clones were observed in lesional scalp than in normal scalp, particularly in alopecia totalis/universalis, a finding suggestive of antigenic drive. Resident alphabeta T cells in normal human skin are also sequenced, complicating scalp TCR repertoire analysis, unlike mouse skin dominated by gammadelta T cells. Many expanded lesional clones persisted in scalp and blood during tofacitinib treatment, which may partly explain relapse after stopping treatment. Because the treated cohort was small and had only one nonresponder, larger studies are needed to examine links between baseline CD8+ expansion and response. Tofacitinib significantly lowered scalp clonality and the number of expanded CD8+ clones among the top 100 scalp clones.

Libraries were prepared through the immunoSEQ multiplex PCR assay. For TCR sequencing, RNA was extracted from every sample and reverse transcribed into cDNA to serve as template. SuperScript III was used for first-strand cDNA synthesis, primed with a 2:1 mix of oligo-dT and random hexamers. A synthetic immune receptor repertoire was used to assess amplification bias, and residual bias was removed computationally. The authors processed their data as follows. Raw reads were preprocessed to remove errors, and CDR3 was defined according to IMGT conventions as the region from the conserved cysteine to phenylalanine. Clonality was computed by normalizing Shannon entropy by log2 of the number of productive unique TCRs and subtracting the result from 1. CD4 or CD8 identity of scalp clones was inferred by cross-referencing scalp TCRbeta sequences with sorted blood CD4 and CD8 repertoires. TCRdb obtained this table from immuneACCESS and retained in-frame rearrangements with V and J assigned. These tables miss some clones; where compared with another copy, unresolved V genes account for less than half of the shortfall, and the remainder is unexplained. That table supplies the V and J calls and clone size; D and trimming were determined from the DNA. Counted in this sample were roughly 92,000 clones; around 70% of them appeared once. The ten largest clones take up roughly a sixth of the sample.

The chain joins TRBV7-3 to TRBJ2-7, with 8 bases matching TRBD1. The clonotype originates from a human donor with alopecia areata. The starting material was CD8+ T cells sorted from blood, obtained at week 44, from a patient treated with tofacitinib. The DNA reads TGTGCCAGCAGCTTGGGCAGGGGGCACGAGCAGTACTTC. Its protein product is CASSLGRGHEQYF.